This T cell receptor beta chain was recovered during a study of T cells in Graves' hyperthyroidism and ophthalmopathy. In the study overall: Peripheral blood collection took place at initial diagnosis, before any treatment.

PBMCs came from around 10 ml fresh peripheral blood. The germline V and J ends were trimmed by 7 bases and 2 bases, with 17 bases remaining between them. CDR3 length: 15 residues. Researchers amplified the TCR beta CDR3 regions from RNA transcripts. The HTBI primer set served for first-round RT-PCR of the TCR CDR3. In TCRdb, the multiplex PCR reads were re-called with MiXCR into one record per CDR3 protein. The sample shows around 600,000 distinct CDR3 sequences, about 14% of them seen only once. The receptor comes from a woman between 45 and 60 years old with Graves' ophthalmopathy. V is TRBV12-3 or TRBV12-4 and J is TRBJ1-2; D uncertain. Sequencing input: blood. The chain's CDR3 is CASILREGVNYGYTF. In DNA form, the CDR3 reads TGTGCCAGCATCCTTCGGGAGGGAGTGAACTATGGCTACACCTTC.